This T cell receptor beta chain was sequenced during a study of cytomegalovirus exposure and HLA in healthy donors. Whole-study results and caveats: Reports indicated that the classifier achieved high specificity and sensitivity in diagnosing cytomegalovirus status.

60 Vbeta and 13 Jbeta primers were used in PCR. Generated by immunoSEQ multiplex PCR, the TCRdb table keeps only in-frame clones and is missing some. The data contain about 67,000 clones, just under 80% of them seen just once; the ten biggest clones take up about 4.5%. The table lists this clone with a count of one. Its antigen is not identified. V lost 4 bases to trimming and J lost 6 bases; unmatched junction nucleotides: 6. Germline CDR1 is MNHNS and CDR2 is SASEGT. The CDR3 consists of 14 residues. The chain has TRBV6-1 and TRBJ1-1, with 9 nucleotides matching TRBD1. Source material: PBMCs. This sequence originates from a woman between 25 and 40 years old in good health and CMV-seronegative. Here the CDR3 reads CASSVQGASAEAFF. The CDR3 bases are TGTGCCAGCAGTGTACAGGGGGCAAGCGCTGAAGCTTTCTTT.